This entry lists 8 T cell receptor beta chains sequenced from one sample in a study of blood T cells in healthy people across ages. The use of a sample-barcoded 5' primer and a J-beta primer mix characterized a second PCR of roughly 6 to 11 cycles. Each CDR3 protein is one row after TCRdb ran MiXCR on the 5' RACE reads. This table has roughly 680,000 distinct CDR3 sequences, approximately 52% appearing once. Sequenced material: blood. The receptors stem from a woman at least 80 years old in good health.

This clonotype was observed a single time. The V gene is TRBV6-6, the J gene TRBJ1-1; 9 nucleotides align to TRBD1. Germline-derived CDR1 and CDR2 are MNHNY and SVGAGI (reference sequence). After removal of 0 bases from V and 3 bases from J, the junction contained 2 bases not matched to a gene. CDR3 length: 15 residues. In DNA, the CDR3 is TGTGCCAGCAGTTACTCGACAGGGGGATACACTGAAGCTTTCTTT. Protein product: CASSYSTGGYTEAFF.

CDR3 sequence: CASSLGHSYTDTQYF. The CDR3 coding sequence is TGCGCCAGCAGCTTGGGTCACAGTTACACAGATACGCAGTATTTT. The chain joins TRBV5-1 to TRBJ2-3, with D uncertain. Looked up from germline, CDR1 is SGHRS and CDR2 is YFSETQ. The CDR3 is 15 residues long. V gave up 0 bases and J gave up 2 bases, with 10 bases separating them.

Ten or more counts support this clonotype. The J gene is TRBJ2-3, the V gene TRBV5-1; possible D gene TRBD2, 5 bases. This CDR3 region has 14 residues. V lost 2 bases to trimming and J lost 1 base, with 8 bases between them. Germline CDR1 is SGHRS and CDR2 is YFSETQ. The CDR3 loop is CASSFGSGTDTQYF. The CDR3 region has the DNA TGCGCCAGCAGCTTTGGTAGCGGCACAGATACGCAGTATTTT.

This rearrangement joins TRBV10-3 to TRBJ2-4; TRBD1 might be the D (6 bases). Germline values: CDR1 ENHRY, CDR2 SYGVKD. There are 15 residues in the CDR3. V lost 0 bases and J 9 bases, leaving 15 bases between the germline ends. The CDR3 spells CAISESSQGYGIQYF. The DNA of the CDR3 is TGTGCCATCAGTGAGTCGAGCCAGGGGTACGGCATTCAGTACTTC.

In this sample, this clonotype turned up a few times. The gene calls are TRBV7-3 and TRBJ2-1; 9 bases are shared with TRBD2. Germline loops: CDR1 SGHTA, CDR2 FQGTGA. With 3 bases clipped from V and 2 bases from J, the junction kept 2 bases outside the gene matches. The CDR3 consists of 15 residues. The CDR3, as DNA: TGTGCCAGCAGCTTGTCTAGCGGGGCCTACAATGAGCAGTTCTTC. Protein sequence: CASSLSSGAYNEQFF.

At least ten counts were recorded for this clonotype. The chain has TRBV11-1 and TRBJ2-7; D ambiguous. This CDR3 has 12 residues. CDR1 is SGHAT and CDR2 is FQDESV in the germline V gene (reference sequence). Trimming shortened V by 8 bases and J by 3 bases, and 11 bases separated the two germline ends. This CDR3 reads CASRLGDYEQYF. The CDR3 DNA sequence: TGTGCCAGCCGTCTTGGAGACTACGAGCAGTACTTC.

The genes are TRBV5-1 and TRBJ2-3, with a possible D match to TRBD2 (5 bases). Per the germline V gene, CDR1 is SGHRS and CDR2 is YFSETQ. The germline V and J ends were trimmed by 2 bases and 4 bases, with 14 bases remaining between them. The CDR3 loop spans 15 amino acids. The CDR3 sequence is CASSLRTVGSDTQYF. The CDR3 coding sequence is TGCGCCAGCAGCTTAAGGACTGTGGGGTCAGATACGCAGTATTTT.

This clonotype was detected many times. The rearrangement joins TRBV28 to TRBJ2-7; D is undetermined. This CDR3 contains 13 residues. The V end was cut by 6 bases, the J end by 2 bases, with 11 bases between. Germline V CDR1 and CDR2: MDHEN, SYDVKM. CDR3 protein: CASSLTGPYEQYF. The CDR3 DNA sequence: TGTGCCAGCAGCTTAACCGGGCCCTACGAGCAGTACTTC.